These 13 T cell receptor beta chains originate from one sample sequenced in a study of blood T cell repertoires in COVID-19. Repertoires were generated with immunoSEQ multiplex PCR, while TCRdb's copy carries only in-frame clones and drops some. The sample carries some 200,000 clones, 84% recorded once. The material sequenced was peripheral blood. The origin of the receptors is a human donor with acute or convalescent COVID-19. The donor label of this sample is uncertain.

The chain carries TRBV29-1 and TRBJ2-1, with D possibly matching TRBD1 (5 bases). The CDR3 is 15 amino acids. Germline CDR1 is SQVTM and CDR2 is ANQGSEA. CDR3 region: CSGAPPGYGYNEQFF. CDR3 bases: TGCAGTGGGGCCCCACCCGGATACGGATACAATGAGCAGTTCTTC.

The CDR3 DNA follows: TGTGCCAGCAGCTCCCTTCGTCTAGCGGGGAGAACCTACGAGCAGTACTTC. This codes for CASSSLRLAGRTYEQYF. The chain uses TRBV7-2 and TRBJ2-7, with 9 bases that match TRBD2. This CDR3 comprises 17 residues. Looked up from germline, CDR1 is SGHTA and CDR2 is FQGNSA. Losses at the gene ends were 4 bases for V and 2 bases for J; bases not matched to a gene: 12.

This chain links TRBV19 with TRBJ2-7; D not certain. Germline assignment: CDR1 LNHDA and CDR2 SQIVND (reference sequence). V lost 7 bases and J 6 bases, leaving 19 bases between the germline ends. The CDR3 spans 14 residues. The CDR3 DNA reads TGTGCCAGTACCCCAATTAAATATAGCTGCGAGCAGTACTTC. Translated, it gives CASTPIKYSCEQYF. Using reference TRBV19 and TRBJ2-7 for the parts outside the CDR3, the full variable domain is DGGITQSPKYLFRKEGQNVTLSCEQNLNHDAMYWYRQDPGQGLRLIYYSQIVNDFQKGDIAEGYSVSREKKESFPLTVTSAQKNPTAFYLCASTPIKYSCEQYFGPGTRLTVT.

The chain links TRBV7-9 to TRBJ2-7, with TRBD2 matching over 11 bases. Per the germline V gene, CDR1 is SEHNR and CDR2 is FQNEAQ (reference sequence). The CDR3 contains 13 residues. Trimming removed 6 bases from V and 7 bases from J; junction bases left unmatched: 5. The CDR3 region is CASSLSSGGEQYF. The CDR3 DNA sequence: TGTGCCAGCAGTTTGTCTAGCGGGGGGGAGCAGTACTTC.

V is TRBV11-1 and J is TRBJ1-1; 8 bases fit TRBD1. Germline-derived CDR1 and CDR2 are SGHAT and FQDESV (reference sequence). The CDR3 runs to 13 residues. The junction had 10 bases not matched to a gene; V was cut back by 5 bases and J by 11 bases. CDR3 nucleotides: TGTGCCAGCAGCCCGGGCAGGGGGCTCGATGCTTTCTTT. Its protein is CASSPGRGLDAFF.

J is TRBJ1-3 and V is TRBV9; D unclear. The ends were cut back, 3 bases at V and 1 base at J, with 8 bases in the middle. The length of the CDR3 is 14 residues. Germline CDR1 and CDR2: SGDLS and YYNGEE. The CDR3 DNA follows: TGTGCCAGCAGCGCCGGGTGGTCTGGAAACACCATATATTTT. This sequence encodes CASSAGWSGNTIYF.

This chain joins TRBV24-1 and TRBJ1-2, with D hard to call. Germline CDR1 KGHDR, CDR2 SFDVKD. Between the trimmed V and J ends, which lost 2 bases and 11 bases, there was a span of 11 bases. The CDR3 loop spans 12 amino acids. The CDR3 spells CATSDSMRVYTF. The CDR3 bases are TGTGCCACCAGTGATTCGATGAGGGTTTACACCTTC.

This chain links TRBV6-1 with TRBJ2-1; a weak D match, TRBD1 (6 bases). With 3 bases removed from V and 0 bases from J, the gap between germline ends came to 15 bases. Germline CDR1 reads MNHNS; CDR2 reads SASEGT. The CDR3 runs to 17 residues. CDR3 loop: CASSEAAGDYSYNEQFF. Here the CDR3 DNA reads TGTGCCAGCAGTGAGGCGGCAGGGGATTACTCCTACAATGAGCAGTTCTTC.

The CDR3 reads CASSFGGAGQPQHF. The CDR3 DNA sequence: TGTGCCAGCAGTTTTGGGGGGGCGGGGCAGCCCCAGCATTTT. The rearrangement links TRBV27 to TRBJ1-5, with a possible D match to TRBD1 (6 bases). Trimming removed 3 bases from V and 7 bases from J, with 13 bases in between. The CDR3 is 14 residues long. Germline loops: CDR1 MNHEY, CDR2 SMNVEV (reference sequence).

The V gene is TRBV6-5, the J gene TRBJ1-1; D might be TRBD1 (5 bases). V lost 5 bases and J 5 bases, leaving 12 bases between the germline ends. CDR1 and CDR2 (germline): MNHEY, SVGAGI. The CDR3 totals 13 residues. The CDR3 spells CASSTGGMTEAFF. The CDR3 DNA reads as TGTGCCAGCAGTACCGGGGGGATGACTGAAGCTTTCTTT.

The rearrangement joins TRBV5-1 to TRBJ2-5, with 7 bases fitting TRBD2. Germline assignment: CDR1 SGHRS and CDR2 YFSETQ. V gave up 0 bases and J gave up 2 bases; unmatched junction bases: 4. The CDR3 extends over 15 amino acids. CDR3 loop: CASSLATSRQETQYF. CDR3 DNA: TGCGCCAGCAGCTTGGCGACTAGCCGACAAGAGACCCAGTACTTC.

The V call is TRBV30, the J call TRBJ2-7, with TRBD1 matching 9 bases. V trimming: 3 bases; J trimming: 6 bases; junction bases outside the gene matches: 3. Germline-derived CDR1 and CDR2 are GTSNPN and SVGIG (reference sequence). The CDR3 spans 12 residues. The CDR3: CAWRGQGAEQYF. DNA of the CDR3: TGTGCCTGGAGGGGACAGGGAGCCGAGCAGTACTTC.

The J gene is TRBJ1-6, the V gene TRBV19, with unresolved D. The CDR3 is 12 residues long. V was clipped by 5 bases and J by 15 bases, with 14 bases between them. Germline V CDR1 and CDR2: LNHDA, SQIVND (reference sequence). The CDR3 here is CASSHNQWLLHF. The CDR3 DNA is TGTGCCAGTAGTCACAACCAGTGGCTCCTCCACTTT.